Listed below are T cell receptor beta chains from one sample, sequenced in a study of shared clonotypes between healthy human individuals. The method was immunoSEQ multiplex PCR; TCRdb's version includes in-frame clones alone and lacks a portion of them. The data hold approximately 840,000 clones, with roughly 96% observed a single time. Sample: naive CD8+ T cells sorted from blood. These receptors were collected from a man aged 25-45 years in good health. Both conserved end residues are part of each CDR3. D genes are given only for firm matches. Expanded clones are given a class, and other clones once, few, many or no size at all.

J | V | size | D | CDR3 | DNA
TRBJ2-7 | TRBV27 | once | TRBD2 | CASSFRTSSYEQYF | TGTGCCAGCAGTTTCAGGACTAGCTCCTACGAGCAGTACTTC
TRBJ1-5 | TRBV2 | . | TRBD1 | CASSMDRGNQPQHF | TGTGCCAGCAGTATGGACAGGGGAAATCAGCCCCAGCATTTT
TRBJ2-1 | TRBV5-4 | . | TRBD2 | CASSLGLAGVYNEQFF | TGTGCCAGCAGCTTGGGACTAGCGGGAGTCTATAATGAGCAGTTCTTC
TRBJ2-3 | TRBV7-2 | . | . | CASSRAPIVTDTQYF | TGTGCCAGCAGCCGGGCCCCAATCGTCACAGATACGCAGTATTTT
TRBJ1-1 | TRBV6-1 | . | . | CASSGRTPEAFF | TGTGCCAGCAGTGGAAGGACCCCTGAAGCTTTCTTT
TRBJ2-7 | TRBV9 | . | . | CASSLEGNEQYF | TGTGCCAGCAGCCTCGAGGGCAACGAGCAGTACTTC
TRBJ2-7 | TRBV4-3 | . | TRBD1 | CASSQWTGSSYEQYF | TGCGCCAGCAGCCAATGGACAGGGAGCTCCTACGAGCAGTACTTC
TRBJ1-1 | TRBV7-9 | once | TRBD1 | CASSPPGGGTEAFF | TGTGCCAGCAGTCCTCCAGGGGGAGGTACTGAAGCTTTCTTT
TRBJ1-1 | TRBV9 | . | . | CASSSFSNTEAFF | TGTGCCAGCAGCTCATTCTCGAACACTGAAGCTTTCTTT
TRBJ2-5 | TRBV29-1 | . | TRBD2 | CSTWGSGRETQYF | TGCAGCACCTGGGGCAGCGGGAGAGAGACCCAGTACTTC
TRBJ2-7 | TRBV7-9 | once | TRBD1 | CASSPLGQGQSYEQYF | TGTGCCAGCAGCCCGCTTGGACAGGGTCAATCTTACGAGCAGTACTTC
TRBJ2-3 | TRBV9 | . | . | CASRPLSTDTQYF | TGTGCCAGCAGGCCCCTAAGCACAGATACGCAGTATTTT
TRBJ2-3 | TRBV9 | . | TRBD1 | CASSVQGAPANTQYF | TGTGCCAGCAGCGTACAGGGGGCGCCGGCAAATACGCAGTATTTT
TRBJ2-1 | TRBV30 | . | . | CACPEYEQFF | TGTGCCTGTCCGGAGTATGAGCAGTTCTTC
TRBJ2-3 | TRBV15 | . | TRBD1 | CATSSERWDRGTDTQYF | TGTGCCACCAGCAGCGAAAGGTGGGACAGGGGAACAGATACGCAGTATTTT
TRBJ2-1 | TRBV29-1 | . | TRBD2 | CSVNGRESSYNEQFF | TGCAGCGTTAACGGGAGGGAAAGCTCCTACAATGAGCAGTTCTTC
TRBJ2-2 | TRBV9 | . | . | CASSVVSTGELFF | TGTGCCAGCAGCGTAGTATCCACCGGGGAGCTGTTTTTT
TRBJ2-7 | TRBV11-2 | . | TRBD2 | CASSLVRDYTYEQYF | TGTGCCAGCAGCTTAGTTCGGGACTATACCTACGAGCAGTACTTC